This T cell receptor beta chain emerged from a study of blood T cell repertoires in COVID-19. About the study: Both acute and convalescent COVID-19 samples were obtained from the United States, Italy and Spain. Nucleic acid was either cDNA or gDNA, and it came from T cells, B-cell-depleted T cells, or PBMCs.

Sequencing used immunoSEQ multiplex PCR; TCRdb keeps in-frame clones, though not all of them. The sample includes tens of thousands of clones, 70% to 90% of them seen just once. Unmatched junction bases numbered 12, after V lost 4 bases and J lost 7 bases. The germline gives CDR1 SGHTA, CDR2 FQGNSA. This CDR3 comprises 17 residues. The rearrangement uses TRBV7-2 and TRBJ1-6; 8 bases align to TRBD1. This clonotype originated in a woman in her seventies with acute or convalescent COVID-19. The sequencing input was peripheral blood. CDR3 DNA sequence: TGTGCCAGCAGCTCCCCTGGCCTGACAGGGGTAAATTCACCCCTCCACTTT. This encodes CASSSPGLTGVNSPLHF.